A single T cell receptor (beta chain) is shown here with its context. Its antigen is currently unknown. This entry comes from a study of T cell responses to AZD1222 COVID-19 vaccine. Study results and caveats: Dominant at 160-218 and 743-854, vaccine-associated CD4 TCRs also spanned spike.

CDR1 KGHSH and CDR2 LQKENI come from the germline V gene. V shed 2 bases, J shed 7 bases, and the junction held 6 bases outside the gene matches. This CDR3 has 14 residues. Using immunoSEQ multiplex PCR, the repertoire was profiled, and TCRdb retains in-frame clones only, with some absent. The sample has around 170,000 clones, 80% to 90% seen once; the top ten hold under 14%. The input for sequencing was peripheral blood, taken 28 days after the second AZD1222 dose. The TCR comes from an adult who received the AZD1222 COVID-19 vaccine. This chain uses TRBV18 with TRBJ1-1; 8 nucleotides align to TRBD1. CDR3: CASSPRQGAYEAFF. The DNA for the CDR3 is TGTGCCAGCTCACCAAGGCAGGGGGCGTATGAAGCTTTCTTT.